This T cell receptor (beta chain) was sequenced for a study of cytomegalovirus exposure and HLA in healthy donors. Study-wide results and caveats: Donors were assumed by presence/absence analyses to have roughly uniform sequencing depth.

Healthy people donating bone marrow made up the donors. Germline loops: CDR1 SNHLY, CDR2 FYNNEI. With 2 bases removed from V and 0 bases from J, the gap between germline ends came to 7 bases. There are 14 residues in the CDR3. 13 Jbeta primers and 60 Vbeta primers were used for the PCR. Per the study methods: In a later analysis, the count reached 76 million or so unique TCR beta chains, with 9 million to 11 million shared. Using immunoSEQ multiplex PCR, the repertoire was profiled, and TCRdb retains in-frame clones only, with some absent. V, J and clone size derive from that table, while D and trimming were established from the DNA sequence. The table lists over 100,000 clones, about 78% of them singletons. With regard to this clone: Its antigen is not identified.

The receptor was derived from a woman aged 40 to 50 in good health and CMV-seropositive. The V and J genes are TRBV2 and TRBJ1-2; D is uncertain. Sequenced material: PBMCs. The CDR3 loop is CASSERRANYGYTF. As DNA, the CDR3 is TGTGCCAGCAGTGAAAGGAGGGCTAACTATGGCTACACCTTC.